This T cell receptor (beta chain) was captured in a study of tumor-infiltrating lymphocytes in primary liver carcinoma. Unsorted whole blood yielded the blood RNA, and germline DNA was also extracted. This CDR3 has 14 residues. Germline values: CDR1 DFQATT, CDR2 SNEGSKA (reference sequence). J gave up 12 bases and V 0 bases, and 9 bases lay outside the gene matches. With about 470 ng total RNA as template and a constant-region primer, TCR beta cDNA was made. Libraries of TCR beta came from three nested multiplex PCR rounds with slightly modified ARM-PCR. TRBV1-TRBV30 forward primers and a C-beta reverse primer were used in the first two PCR rounds, which each ran for 9 to 10 cycles. TCRdb analysed the multiplex PCR reads with MiXCR anew, one entry per CDR3 protein. This sample has approximately 340,000 distinct CDR3 sequences; less than 65% occur once, and the top ten carry about 6.3%. This clonotype occurred a few times.

The chain joins TRBV20-1 to TRBJ1-3; 9 nucleotides align to TRBD1. This clonotype was obtained from a man aged 35 to 55 with primary liver carcinoma and hepatitis B virus infection. The sequenced sample was peripheral blood. CDR3 DNA sequence: TGCAGTGCTAGAGATCCGGGGACAGGGTCGTTCATATATTTT. Its translation is CSARDPGTGSFIYF.